This TCR beta chain was identified during a study of neurological immune-mediated disorders. From the 5' RACE reads, TCRdb called clonotypes with MiXCR, one entry per CDR3 protein. The data show tens of thousands of distinct CDR3 sequences, roughly 15% seen once. The CDR3 length is 15 residues. In germline, CDR1 is SGHRS, CDR2 YFSETQ. The V segment lost 1 base and the J segment 1 base; nucleotides outside the gene matches: 3. Many counts were recorded for this clonotype. Time point indicated: longitudinal time-point 1 (baseline). The receptor was derived from a female donor with HTLV-1-associated myelopathy (HAM/TSP). The chain employs TRBV5-1 and TRBJ2-7; 9 nucleotides agree with TRBD1. Sequencing used PBMCs. The CDR3 here is CASSLTGTGSYEQYF. In DNA form, the CDR3 reads TGCGCCAGCAGCTTGACCGGGACAGGGTCCTACGAGCAGTACTTC.